There are many counts of the clone carrying this T cell receptor (beta chain). Antigen unknown. The sample comes from a study of identical twins. General observations from the study: Possibly, invariant MAIT and iNKT cells partly confounded zero-insertion analyses. Twins shared out-of-frame alpha sequences with excess low generation probability.

From the 5' RACE reads, TCRdb called clonotypes with MiXCR, one entry per CDR3 protein. The table has approximately 1.8 million distinct CDR3 sequences, about 31% seen once. CDR3 length: 12 residues. V lost 4 bases, J lost 3 bases, and 7 bases lay in between. Looked up from germline, CDR1 is ENHRY and CDR2 is SYGVKD. Sequences were obtained from cord blood. The rearrangement uses TRBV10-3 and TRBJ2-7; weak D call: TRBD1 (5 bases). This sequence was found in a newborn girl in good health. The CDR3 protein is CAISGQGYEQYF. CDR3 in DNA: TGTGCCATCAGTGGGCAGGGCTACGAGCAGTACTTC.